A selection of T cell receptor beta chains follows, all from one sample in a study of control samples from healthy donors and cancer patients. This table comes from immunoSEQ multiplex PCR, and its TCRdb copy is limited to in-frame clones, with some not included. The sample holds 120,000 or so clones, roughly 87% seen once. Source material: blood. The origin of the receptors is a man in his late teens or twenties in good health. Both conserved end residues are part of each CDR3. A D gene is named only where the DNA matches it firmly. Size tells how often a clone was seen (once, few, many) or the class of an expanded clone, and some rows leave it out.

size	D	J	V	CDR3	DNA
NA	TRBD2	TRBJ2-3	TRBV5-4	CASSPRLAGGYGDTQYF	TGTGCCAGCAGCCCGCGACTAGCGGGAGGATATGGAGATACGCAGTATTTT
NA	NA	TRBJ2-4	TRBV25-1	CASSASGLAKNIQYF	TGTGCCAGCAGTGCTTCAGGGTTGGCCAAAAACATTCAGTACTTC
NA	NA	TRBJ2-1	TRBV5-1	CASSLVRGATYNEQFF	TGCGCCAGCAGTTTAGTTCGGGGGGCCACTTACAATGAGCAGTTCTTC
NA	NA	TRBJ2-5	TRBV10-1	CASSESRGTGRETQYF	TGCGCCAGCAGTGAGTCTCGGGGGACCGGGCGAGAGACCCAGTACTTC
NA	NA	TRBJ1-6	TRBV28	CASSFYREYSPLHF	TGTGCCAGCAGTTTCTACAGGGAATATTCACCCCTCCACTTT
NA	NA	TRBJ2-5	TRBV10-2	CASSDEDTRSSGETQYF	TGCGCCAGCAGTGACGAGGACACGCGATCTTCTGGGGAGACCCAGTACTTC
NA	TRBD1	TRBJ2-1	TRBV27	CASSPQGQFYNEQFF	TGTGCCAGCAGTCCGCAGGGACAGTTCTACAATGAGCAGTTCTTC
NA	NA	TRBJ1-1	TRBV7-2	CASTRPRTVNTEAFF	TGTGCCAGCACCCGACCAAGGACGGTGAACACTGAAGCTTTCTTT
NA	NA	TRBJ2-5	TRBV10-3	CAISSGSSQETQYF	TGTGCCATCAGTTCAGGGTCTTCCCAAGAGACCCAGTACTTC
once	NA	TRBJ1-4	TRBV19	CASSMGTAEKLFF	TGTGCCAGTAGTATGGGGACCGCGGAAAAACTGTTTTTT
NA	NA	TRBJ2-7	TRBV4-3	CASSPRDGDYEQYF	TGCGCCAGCAGCCCGCGGGACGGAGACTACGAGCAGTACTTC
NA	TRBD2	TRBJ2-7	TRBV18	CASSVTSGIPAEQYF	TGTGCCAGCTCAGTAACAAGCGGGATCCCAGCCGAGCAGTACTTC
many	NA	TRBJ1-6	TRBV19	CASGSRVNSPLHF	TGTGCCAGTGGTTCCAGAGTTAATTCACCCCTCCACTTT
NA	TRBD2	TRBJ2-7	TRBV5-1	CASSGLAGEGYEQYF	TGCGCCAGCAGCGGCCTAGCGGGAGAGGGCTACGAGCAGTACTTC
NA	NA	TRBJ2-2	TRBV6-4	CASSESSTGELFF	TGTGCCAGCAGTGAATCAAGCACCGGGGAGCTGTTTTTT
NA	TRBD2	TRBJ2-7	TRBV7-3	CASSSSGNSYEQYF	TGTGCCAGCAGCTCTAGCGGTAACTCCTACGAGCAGTACTTC
NA	NA	TRBJ1-1	TRBV9	CASSARGWGNTEAFF	TGTGCCAGCAGCGCGAGGGGATGGGGGAACACTGAAGCTTTCTTT
NA	NA	TRBJ1-1	TRBV7-2	CASSLRPSLGRGNTEAFF	TGTGCCAGCAGCTTACGGCCGTCATTAGGGCGGGGGAACACTGAAGCTTTCTTT
NA	TRBD2	TRBJ2-3	TRBV28	CASSQRGSGKDTQYF	TGTGCCAGCAGTCAACGGGGTAGCGGGAAGGATACGCAGTATTTT
NA	TRBD2	TRBJ2-7	TRBV2	CASSEGLAFSYEQYF	TGTGCCAGCAGTGAAGGACTAGCGTTTTCCTACGAGCAGTACTTC
NA	NA	TRBJ1-3	TRBV30	CAWSVLDNSGNTIYF	TGTGCCTGGAGTGTACTGGATAACTCTGGAAACACCATATATTTT
NA	TRBD1	TRBJ1-1	TRBV9	CASSVDLRDRGEAFF	TGTGCCAGCAGCGTTGACCTCCGGGACAGAGGGGAGGCTTTCTTT
NA	NA	TRBJ1-5	TRBV4-3	CASSPDWAIGQPQHF	TGCGCCAGCAGCCCGGACTGGGCAATAGGTCAGCCCCAGCATTTT
NA	NA	TRBJ2-1	TRBV19	CASSIRLDQKFF	TGTGCCAGTAGTATCCGCCTTGATCAGAAGTTCTTC
once	NA	TRBJ2-7	TRBV12-3/TRBV12-4	CASSLDVGYEQYF	TGTGCCAGCAGTTTAGACGTGGGCTACGAGCAGTACTTC
NA	TRBD2	TRBJ2-1	TRBV11-2	CASSPRTSGRLEQFF	TGTGCCAGCAGCCCAAGGACTAGCGGGAGATTGGAGCAGTTCTTC
NA	NA	TRBJ1-1	TRBV7-9	CASSLGTLNTEAFF	TGTGCCAGCAGCTTAGGGACCTTGAACACTGAAGCTTTCTTT
NA	NA	TRBJ2-7	TRBV29-1	CSVVEPGRTYEQYF	TGCAGCGTTGTCGAACCGGGACGGACTTACGAGCAGTACTTC
NA	NA	TRBJ1-3	TRBV6-1	CASSEGKGGTGNTIYF	TGTGCCAGCAGTGAAGGGAAGGGGGGGACTGGAAACACCATATATTTT
NA	NA	TRBJ2-2	TRBV27	CASSLYRTTGELFF	TGTGCCAGCAGTTTATACAGGACCACCGGGGAGCTGTTTTTT
few	NA	TRBJ1-1	TRBV6-5	CASSSQGALNTEAFF	TGTGCCAGCAGTTCACAGGGAGCCCTGAACACTGAAGCTTTCTTT
NA	NA	TRBJ2-3	TRBV19	CASSIPRNRTDTQYF	TGTGCCAGTAGTATCCCCCGCAACCGCACAGATACGCAGTATTTT
NA	NA	TRBJ1-4	TRBV6-1	CASRRGVATNEKLFF	TGTGCCAGCAGGAGAGGAGTCGCAACTAATGAAAAACTGTTTTTT
NA	NA	TRBJ2-7	TRBV5-8	CASSPTGYEQYF	TGTGCCAGCAGCCCGACAGGATACGAGCAGTACTTC
NA	NA	TRBJ1-1	TRBV7-9	CALATEAFF	TGTGCCCTGGCCACTGAAGCTTTCTTT
NA	TRBD2	TRBJ2-1	TRBV5-1	CASSTKAGGGGDEQFF	TGCGCCAGCAGCACCAAAGCGGGAGGGGGGGGCGATGAGCAGTTCTTC
NA	NA	TRBJ2-3	TRBV24-1	CATSGRTDTQYF	TGTGCCACCAGTGGACGCACAGATACGCAGTATTTT
NA	NA	TRBJ1-4	TRBV18	CASSPGLGDSEKLFF	TGTGCCAGCTCACCAGGTCTAGGGGATAGTGAAAAACTGTTTTTT
once	NA	TRBJ1-2	TRBV15	CATSRGTPGYTF	TGTGCCACCAGCAGAGGGACACCTGGCTACACCTTC
NA	NA	TRBJ1-1	TRBV15	CATSRDRVSWGNTEAFF	TGTGCCACCAGCAGAGATCGCGTTTCTTGGGGGAACACTGAAGCTTTCTTT
NA	NA	TRBJ2-2	TRBV12-3/TRBV12-4	CASTKRGELFF	TGTGCCAGCACAAAACGGGGGGAGCTGTTTTTT
NA	TRBD2	TRBJ2-7	TRBV11-3	CASSLTPGREQYF	TGTGCCAGCAGCCTAACCCCCGGGAGGGAACAGTACTTC
NA	NA	TRBJ1-6	TRBV2	CASWTADNSPLHF	TGTGCCAGTTGGACAGCTGATAATTCACCCCTCCACTTT
NA	NA	TRBJ1-6	TRBV3-1/TRBV3-2	CASSRSSSYNSPLHF	TGTGCCAGCAGTCGAAGTAGCTCCTATAATTCACCCCTCCACTTT
NA	NA	TRBJ2-1	TRBV3-1/TRBV3-2	CASSPAARNEQFF	TGTGCCAGCAGCCCAGCGGCGCGCAATGAGCAGTTCTTC
NA	NA	TRBJ2-3	TRBV24-1	CATSGSQGWGTDTQYF	TGTGCCACCAGTGGATCGCAGGGTTGGGGCACAGATACGCAGTATTTT
NA	TRBD1	TRBJ1-4	TRBV4-3	CASSQRTNRGLGEKLFF	TGCGCCAGCAGCCAGAGAACCAACAGGGGATTAGGGGAAAAACTGTTTTTT
NA	NA	TRBJ2-7	TRBV7-9	CASSFYREFGEQYF	TGTGCCAGCAGCTTCTACAGGGAATTTGGCGAGCAGTACTTC
NA	NA	TRBJ1-1	TRBV6-2/TRBV6-3	CASSYGSTEAFF	TGTGCCAGCAGTTACGGGTCGACTGAAGCTTTCTTT
NA	NA	TRBJ1-2	TRBV3-1/TRBV3-2	CASSQTSSWGYTF	TGTGCCAGCAGCCAGACATCTAGCTGGGGCTACACCTTC
NA	TRBD1	TRBJ1-5	TRBV27	CASSSTGQPQHF	TGTGCCAGCAGCTCGACAGGGCAGCCCCAGCATTTT
NA	NA	TRBJ2-7	TRBV18	CASSPQGGEQYF	TGTGCCAGCTCACCACAGGGGGGCGAGCAGTACTTC
NA	NA	TRBJ2-7	TRBV6-5	CASSYSESSYEQYF	TGTGCCAGCAGTTACTCGGAGAGCTCCTACGAGCAGTACTTC
NA	TRBD1	TRBJ2-3	TRBV7-3	CASSLTLGTGADTQYF	TGTGCCAGCAGCTTAACCCTCGGGACAGGAGCCGATACGCAGTATTTT
NA	TRBD2	TRBJ2-1	TRBV19	CASEPGLGNNEQFF	TGTGCCAGCGAGCCGGGACTAGGGAACAATGAGCAGTTCTTC
NA	NA	TRBJ1-3	TRBV19	CASSINPSSGNTIYF	TGTGCCAGTAGTATAAATCCCAGCTCTGGAAACACCATATATTTT
NA	NA	TRBJ1-1	TRBV19	CASSVTVNTEAFF	TGTGCCAGTAGTGTCACAGTTAACACTGAAGCTTTCTTT
NA	NA	TRBJ1-5	TRBV19	CASSIDRVQPQHF	TGTGCCAGTAGTATAGATCGGGTGCAGCCCCAGCATTTT
NA	TRBD2	TRBJ2-1	TRBV9	CAKRRRESSYNEQFF	TGTGCTAAGCGGCGGCGGGAGTCGTCCTACAATGAGCAGTTCTTC